This T cell receptor (beta chain) derives from a study of blood T cell repertoires in COVID-19. Study background: The study drew acute and convalescent COVID-19 samples from the United States, Italy and Spain.

Seattle cases were enrolled at active infection and followed longitudinally. Sequencing was performed with immunoSEQ multiplex PCR; in TCRdb, only in-frame clones are kept and a portion is missing. The profile shows approximately 120,000 clones, 80% to 95% of them singletons. The sample consisted of peripheral blood. The clonotype comes from a man in his fifties with COVID-19, enrolled during active disease.

The CDR3, as DNA: TGTGCCAGTAGTACGGAGCACGGCAATGAGCAGTTCTTC. Translating it yields CASSTEHGNEQFF. This chain joins TRBV19 and TRBJ2-1, with D uncertain. V was cut by 4 bases and J by 6 bases, with 10 bases left in between. Germline CDR1 LNHDA, CDR2 SQIVND (reference sequence). This CDR3 has 13 amino acids.